This T cell receptor beta chain stems from a study of shared clonotypes between healthy human individuals. The repertoire was sequenced with immunoSEQ multiplex PCR; TCRdb's copy has only in-frame clones and lacks some. Here the sample spans around 1,900,000 clones, 85% to 95% being singletons. In the naive CD8 group, cells lacked CD45RO and were positively selected for CCR7, so terminally differentiated effector memory CD45RA+ cells were left out. V lost 5 bases and J lost 0, with 19 bases in between. Looked up from germline, CDR1 is MNHEY and CDR2 is SMNVEV (reference sequence). The CDR3 sequence is 18 residues long.

The specimen sequenced was naive CD8+ T cells from PBMCs. This sequence was found in a man aged 18 to 29 in good health. Some clones in this sample may be carry-over from other donors' samples. The chain employs TRBV27 and TRBJ2-2; perhaps TRBD2 as D (6 bases). This CDR3 reads CASSPTAYSGANTGELFF. CDR3 nucleotides: TGTGCCAGCAGTCCTACAGCTTATAGCGGCGCGAACACCGGGGAGCTGTTTTTT.